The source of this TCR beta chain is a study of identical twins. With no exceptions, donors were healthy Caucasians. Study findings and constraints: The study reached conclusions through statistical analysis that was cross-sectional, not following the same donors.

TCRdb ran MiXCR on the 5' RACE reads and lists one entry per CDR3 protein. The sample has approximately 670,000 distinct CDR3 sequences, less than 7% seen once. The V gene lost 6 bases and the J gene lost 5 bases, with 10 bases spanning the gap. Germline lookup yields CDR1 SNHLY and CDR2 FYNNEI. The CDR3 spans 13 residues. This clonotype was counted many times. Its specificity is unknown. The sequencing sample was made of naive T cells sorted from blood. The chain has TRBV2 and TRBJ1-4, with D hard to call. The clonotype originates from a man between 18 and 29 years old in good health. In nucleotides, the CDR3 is TGTGCCAGCAGAGAGGTAGCGAATGAAAAACTGTTTTTT. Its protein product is CASREVANEKLFF.